The 7 T cell receptor beta chains in this list originate from one sample, sequenced in a study of T cells in Graves' hyperthyroidism and ophthalmopathy. Using RNA transcripts as the source, TCR beta CDR3 regions were amplified. HTBI primers were employed in a first-round RT-PCR of the TCR CDR3. TCRdb redid the calling of the multiplex PCR reads with MiXCR, one entry per CDR3 protein. The data contain about 350,000 distinct CDR3 sequences, about a fifth of them singletons. The sequenced material came from blood. The source of these receptors is a woman between 18 and 30 years old with Graves' hyperthyroidism.

This clonotype was recorded many times. The genes are TRBV12-3 or TRBV12-4 and TRBJ1-5; TRBD1 matches at 7 bases. CDR3 length equals 13 residues. Trimming at V came to 5 bases and at J to 6 bases, leaving 4 bases not matched to a gene. DNA of the CDR3: TGTGCCAGCAGTCGCGACAGGGCTCAGCCCCAGCATTTT. As protein: CASSRDRAQPQHF.

This clonotype has a count of ten or more. This chain connects TRBV29-1 to TRBJ1-1, with D unresolved. Germline CDR1 reads SQVTM; CDR2 reads ANQGSEA. Trimming pared 2 bases from V and 4 bases from J, leaving 11 bases between. CDR3 length: 13 residues. The DNA for the CDR3 is TGCAGCGTTGAATCCATCTCGGGCACTGAAGCTTTCTTT. Translating gives CSVESISGTEAFF. The whole variable domain, remainder taken from reference TRBV29-1 and TRBJ1-1, is SAVISQKPSRDICQRGTSLTIQCQVDSQVTMMFWYRQQPGQSLTLIATANQGSEATYESGFVIDKFPISRPNLTFSTLTVSNMSPEDSSIYLCSVESISGTEAFFGQGTRLTVV.

This clonotype has only a few counts. A much larger clone is a single base away; this may be a read error. The V and J genes are TRBV12-3 or TRBV12-4 and TRBJ1-1, with 8 bases lining up with TRBD1. This CDR3 spans 14 amino acids. V gave up 6 bases and J gave up 1 base; unmatched junction bases: 4. In nucleotides, the CDR3 is TGTGCCAGCAGCGCCGGGACAGGGAACACTGAAGCTTTCTTT. The encoded protein is CASSAGTGNTEAFF.

This clonotype was recorded many times. The genes are TRBV10-1 and TRBJ2-7, with D perhaps TRBD2 (7 bases). CDR1 WNHNN and CDR2 SYGVQD come from the germline V gene (reference sequence). Deletions cut 3 bases from V and 5 bases from J, with 11 bases between. The CDR3 runs 13 residues. DNA of the CDR3: TGCGCCAGCAGTGACGGGGGGCGCGACGAGCAGTACTTC. It translates to CASSDGGRDEQYF.

The sample holds many counts of this clonotype. The rearrangement uses TRBV6-5 and TRBJ1-1, with 7 bases matching TRBD1. The CDR3 loop spans 15 amino acids. Germline V CDR1 and CDR2: MNHEY, SVGAGI. V shed 2 bases, J shed 4 bases, and the junction held 7 bases outside the gene matches. CDR3 coding DNA: TGTGCCAGCAGTTACAGGATACAGGGGAGCACTGAAGCTTTCTTT. As protein: CASSYRIQGSTEAFF.

This clonotype was detected many times. DNA for the CDR3: TGTGCCAGCAGACCACCAGACCAAGAGACCCAGTACTTC. It codes for CASRPPDQETQYF. The chain carries TRBV12-3 or TRBV12-4 and TRBJ2-5; no clear D gene. This CDR3 comprises 13 residues. The germline V and J ends were trimmed by 6 bases and 0 bases, with 8 bases remaining between them.

This clonotype was counted many times. J is TRBJ2-7 and V is TRBV12-3 or TRBV12-4; tentative D call: TRBD2 (5 bases). The length of the CDR3 is 13 residues. Trimming pared 3 bases from V and 7 bases from J, leaving 13 bases between. This chain's CDR3 is CASSFFATGEQYF. The CDR3 bases are TGTGCCAGCAGTTTCTTCGCCACGGGAGAGCAGTACTTC.